Listed here is a single T cell receptor beta chain. This sample is part of a study of T cell responses to AZD1222 COVID-19 vaccine. The method was immunoSEQ multiplex PCR; TCRdb's version includes in-frame clones alone and lacks a portion of them. The sample records about 100,000 clones, around 86% being singletons. Sample: peripheral blood, taken on day 0 of AZD1222 vaccination. This TCR derives from an adult in good health.

The CDR3 spells CASSSGLREAKNIQYF. The DNA of the CDR3 is TGCGCCAGCAGCTCCGGCCTGCGGGAAGCCAAAAACATTCAGTACTTC. The V call is TRBV5-1, the J call TRBJ2-4; weak D call: TRBD2 (6 bases). V lost 3 bases, J lost 0 bases, and 13 bases lay in between. The CDR3 covers 16 residues. The germline gives CDR1 SGHRS, CDR2 YFSETQ. Drawing the rest from reference TRBV5-1 and TRBJ2-4, the complete variable domain is KAGVTQTPRYLIKTRGQQVTLSCSPISGHRSVSWYQQTPGQGLQFLFEYFSETQRNKGNFPGRFSGRQFSNSRSEMNVSTLELGDSALYLCASSSGLREAKNIQYFGAGTRLSVL.